Below, 17 T cell receptor beta chains from the same sample are listed, as sequenced in a study of identical twins (dated by TCRdb to the mid-2010s). The library was obtained by 5' RACE. The reads were generated on an Illumina HiSeq 2000. TCRdb redid the processing of the public reads, applying fastp at Q25 and MiXCR, and retained in-frame beta chains. Rows are unified per CDR3 protein, each entry keeping the most common DNA and genes. The sample table lists around 490,000 distinct CDR3 sequences, 13% to 15% of them with a count of one. The ten largest clonotypes hold approximately 0.98% of the sample. These data also formed part of another study, on yellow fever vaccine responses in identical twins.

Input material: CD4+ T cells sorted from blood. The source of these receptors is a woman aged 18 to 35 in good health.

In this sample, this clonotype turned up many times. This chain joins TRBV20-1 and TRBJ2-1, with 7 nucleotides matching TRBD1. V shed 2 bases and J 5 bases; nucleotides not matched to a gene: 12. This CDR3 is 16 amino acids long. CDR1 and CDR2 from the germline V gene are DFQATT and SNEGSKA (reference sequence). The CDR3 loop is CSARRAFGTVNNEQFF. CDR3 DNA sequence: TGCAGTGCTAGACGCGCCTTCGGGACAGTCAACAATGAGCAGTTCTTC.

V gene TRBV7-9 combines with J gene TRBJ2-3, with TRBD2 matching 9 bases. Germline V lookup: CDR1 SEHNR, CDR2 FQNEAQ (reference sequence). J was trimmed by 14 bases and V by 4 bases; bases with no gene match: 7. The CDR3 extends over 12 amino acids. Written as DNA, the CDR3 is TGTGCCAGCAGCTCCCAGCGGGAGGTTCCGTATTTT. Its protein product is CASSSQREVPYF.

CDR3 DNA sequence: TGTGCCAGCAGCCCTGGTCCCGGCGTCCTGACTTTC. It specifies CASSPGPGVLTF. V gene TRBV6-6 combines with J gene TRBJ2-6; D not resolved. CDR3 length equals 12 residues. CDR1 is MNHNY, CDR2 SVGAGI, per germline (reference sequence). Trimming stripped 6 bases from V and 12 bases from J, with 12 bases between.

CDR3 sequence: CASSVASGLAPYNEQFF. The DNA for the CDR3 is TGTGCCAGCAGCGTAGCCTCGGGACTAGCGCCATACAATGAGCAGTTCTTC. V and J are TRBV9 and TRBJ2-1; 10 bases are shared with TRBD2. The germline V gene encodes CDR1 SGDLS and CDR2 YYNGEE. After removal of 0 bases from V and 4 bases from J, the junction contained 7 bases not matched to a gene. The CDR3 contains 17 residues.

V usage is TRBV5-5 and J usage is TRBJ2-3; 8 bases match TRBD2. The CDR3 contains 15 residues. Germline loops: CDR1 SGHKS, CDR2 YYEKEE (reference sequence). V lost 0 bases, J lost 7 bases, and 7 bases stayed unmatched. CDR3 protein: CASSLVTGGRNTQYF. Here the CDR3 DNA reads TGTGCCAGCAGCTTGGTAACGGGAGGGCGCAATACGCAGTATTTT.

This rearrangement joins TRBV30 to TRBJ2-1; 14 bases are shared with TRBD2. V lost 6 bases, J lost 7 bases, and 5 bases stayed unmatched. Looked up from germline, CDR1 is GTSNPN and CDR2 is SVGIG (reference sequence). The CDR3 runs 14 residues. Written as DNA, the CDR3 is TGTGCCTGCCGACTAGCGGGAGGGCTGAATGAGCAGTTCTTC. It specifies CACRLAGGLNEQFF.

This clonotype has a handful of counts. The chain employs TRBV11-2 and TRBJ2-7; 7 bases are shared with TRBD2. The trim removed 3 bases at V and 1 base at J, leaving 3 bases unmatched. In germline, CDR1 is SGHAT, CDR2 FQNNGV. The CDR3 has 14 residues. The CDR3, as DNA: TGTGCCAGCAGCTTCCGGGAGGCTTCCTACGAGCAGTACTTC. Encoded protein: CASSFREASYEQYF.

The chain employs TRBV18 and TRBJ1-2; D gene ambiguous. Trimming stripped 4 bases from V and 7 bases from J, with 13 bases between. This CDR3 has 13 residues. In germline, CDR1 is KGHSH, CDR2 LQKENI. Written as DNA, the CDR3 is TGTGCCAGCTCACTGACGGTGGAGGTTGGCTACACCTTC. Its translation is CASSLTVEVGYTF.

Here the CDR3 reads CSAPDMSYEQYF. In DNA form, the CDR3 reads TGCAGTGCTCCGGACATGTCCTACGAGCAGTACTTC. This chain links TRBV20-1 with TRBJ2-7, with D tentatively TRBD1 (5 bases). The CDR3 is 12 residues long. The V end was cut by 5 bases, the J end by 1 base, with 9 bases between. Germline CDR1 is DFQATT and CDR2 is SNEGSKA (reference sequence).

This clonotype was seen only a few times. The chain's CDR3 is CASSLEKFRASFF. The CDR3 DNA reads as TGCGCCAGCAGCTTGGAGAAGTTCCGTGCCTCTTTCTTT. The gene calls are TRBV5-1 and TRBJ1-1; no clear D. Trimming took 0 bases from V and 12 from J, leaving 15 bases between them. CDR1 and CDR2 from the germline V gene are SGHRS and YFSETQ. The CDR3 sequence is 13 residues long.

This clonotype was seen at least ten times. The chain combines TRBV20-1 with TRBJ2-3, with unresolved D. CDR3 size: 15 residues. Per the germline V gene, CDR1 is DFQATT and CDR2 is SNEGSKA (reference sequence). V lost 6 bases to trimming and J lost 2 bases, with 18 bases between them. The CDR3 DNA is TGCAGTGCGTTTTTAGGAACCTTTAACACAGATACGCAGTATTTT. As protein: CSAFLGTFNTDTQYF.

This clonotype was seen repeatedly, ten times or more. The V gene is TRBV5-1, the J gene TRBJ1-1; D call uncertain. Germline CDR1 SGHRS, CDR2 YFSETQ. The CDR3 runs to 13 residues. V lost 0 bases and J lost 10, with 13 bases in between. CDR3 DNA: TGCGCCAGCAGCTTGGTCCCAGCCTTTGGAGCTTTCTTT. Translation gives CASSLVPAFGAFF. The full variable domain, with the rest looked up from reference TRBV5-1 and TRBJ1-1, is KAGVTQTPRYLIKTRGQQVTLSCSPISGHRSVSWYQQTPGQGLQFLFEYFSETQRNKGNFPGRFSGRQFSNSRSEMNVSTLELGDSALYLCASSLVPAFGAFFGQGTRLTVV.

This clonotype came up a few times. V is TRBV5-1 and J is TRBJ2-7; D possibly corresponds to TRBD2 (5 bases). The germline CDR1 and CDR2 sequences are SGHRS and YFSETQ. With 2 bases removed from V and 4 bases from J, the gap between germline ends came to 19 bases. The CDR3 is 16 residues long. CDR3 DNA: TGCGCCAGCAGCTTAGGGAGACTAACTGAACCTTACGAGCAGTACTTC. It encodes CASSLGRLTEPYEQYF. Combining the CDR3 with reference TRBV5-1 and TRBJ2-7 gives the whole variable domain KAGVTQTPRYLIKTRGQQVTLSCSPISGHRSVSWYQQTPGQGLQFLFEYFSETQRNKGNFPGRFSGRQFSNSRSEMNVSTLELGDSALYLCASSLGRLTEPYEQYFGPGTRLTVT.

This chain links TRBV29-1 with TRBJ1-1; D is unclear. Per the germline V gene, CDR1 is SQVTM and CDR2 is ANQGSEA. This CDR3 has 13 amino acids. Deletions cut 5 bases from V and 0 bases from J, with 10 bases between. The chain's CDR3 is CSVNRRVNTEAFF. DNA for the CDR3: TGCAGCGTTAATCGGAGGGTGAACACTGAAGCTTTCTTT.

This clonotype has at least ten counts. The CDR3 nucleotides read TGCGCCAGCAGCTCCCGTAGCGGGGGGCGGAACACCGGGGAGCTGTTTTTT. It is translated as CASSSRSGGRNTGELFF. The rearrangement links TRBV5-1 to TRBJ2-2; 10 nucleotides agree with TRBD2. Losses at the gene ends were 3 bases for V and 1 base for J; bases not matched to a gene: 6. CDR1 is SGHRS, CDR2 YFSETQ, per germline. This CDR3 is built from 17 residues. Drawing the rest from reference TRBV5-1 and TRBJ2-2, the complete variable domain is KAGVTQTPRYLIKTRGQQVTLSCSPISGHRSVSWYQQTPGQGLQFLFEYFSETQRNKGNFPGRFSGRQFSNSRSEMNVSTLELGDSALYLCASSSRSGGRNTGELFFGEGSRLTVL.

The genes are TRBV6-2 or TRBV6-3 and TRBJ2-1; D gene ambiguous. Trimming took off 5 bases at V and 3 bases at J, with 5 bases between the two ends. CDR1 is MNHEY, CDR2 SVGEGT, per germline. CDR3 size: 12 residues. CDR3 sequence: CASSRLYNEQFF. In nucleotides, the CDR3 is TGTGCCAGCAGTCGTCTCTACAATGAGCAGTTCTTC.

The V and J genes are TRBV6-1 and TRBJ2-3; TRBD2 aligns across 11 bases. The CDR3 totals 15 residues. In germline, CDR1 is MNHNS, CDR2 SASEGT. V shed 6 bases and J 8 bases; nucleotides not matched to a gene: 10. CDR3 sequence (DNA): TGTGCCAGCAGCCAAGGGCTAGCGGGGGGCGGTACGCAGTATTTT. Its protein product is CASSQGLAGGGTQYF.